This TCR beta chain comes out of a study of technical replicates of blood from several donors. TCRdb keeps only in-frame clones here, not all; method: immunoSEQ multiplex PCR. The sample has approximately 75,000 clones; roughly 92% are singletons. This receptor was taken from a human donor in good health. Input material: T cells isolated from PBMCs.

In nucleotides, the CDR3 is TGTGCCAGCAGTTTATCGACTAGCGGGAACGAGCAGTACTTC. It encodes CASSLSTSGNEQYF. The gene calls are TRBV27 and TRBJ2-7, with 11 bases fitting TRBD2. The CDR3 has 14 residues. The V gene end was trimmed by 0 bases and the J gene end by 5 bases; junction bases not matched to a gene: 0. CDR1 is MNHEY, CDR2 SMNVEV, per germline (reference sequence).